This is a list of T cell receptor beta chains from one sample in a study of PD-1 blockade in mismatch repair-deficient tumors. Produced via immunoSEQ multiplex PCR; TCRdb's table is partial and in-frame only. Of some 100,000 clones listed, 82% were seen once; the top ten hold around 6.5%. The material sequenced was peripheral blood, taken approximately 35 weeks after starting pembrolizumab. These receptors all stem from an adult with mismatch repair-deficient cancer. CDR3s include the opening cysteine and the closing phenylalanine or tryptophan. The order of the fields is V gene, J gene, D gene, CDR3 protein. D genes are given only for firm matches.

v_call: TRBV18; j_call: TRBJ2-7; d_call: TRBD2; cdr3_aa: CASSLAGRSSYEQYF
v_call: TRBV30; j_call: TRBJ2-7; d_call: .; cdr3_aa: CAFTLQGHYEQYF
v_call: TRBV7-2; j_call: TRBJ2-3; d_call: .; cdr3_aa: CASSSRLRDVADTQYF
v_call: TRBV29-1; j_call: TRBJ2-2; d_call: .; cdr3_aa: CSVTGTNTGELFF
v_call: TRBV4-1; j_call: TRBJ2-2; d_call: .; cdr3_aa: CASSQDSSVLTGELFF
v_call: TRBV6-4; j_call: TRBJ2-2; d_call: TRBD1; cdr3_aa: CASSEIGQGIGELFF
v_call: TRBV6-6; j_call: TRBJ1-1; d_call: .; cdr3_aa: CASSFGQNTEAFF
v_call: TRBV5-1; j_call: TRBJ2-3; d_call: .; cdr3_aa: CASSRDSGGTDTQYF
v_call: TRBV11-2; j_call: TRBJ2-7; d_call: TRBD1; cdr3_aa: CASSSFPRDREDIEQYF
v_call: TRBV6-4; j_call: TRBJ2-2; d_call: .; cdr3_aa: CASSRSRADTGELFF
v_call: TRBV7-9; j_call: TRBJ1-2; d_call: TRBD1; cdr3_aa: CASIDGTHDRGYGYTF
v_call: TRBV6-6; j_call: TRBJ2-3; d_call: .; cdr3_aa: CASLSVGERGTDTQYF
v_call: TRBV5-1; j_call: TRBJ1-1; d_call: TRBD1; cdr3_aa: CASSLGVTGWQDTEAFF
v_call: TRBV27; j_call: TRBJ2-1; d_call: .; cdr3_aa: CASETSSKAYNEQFF
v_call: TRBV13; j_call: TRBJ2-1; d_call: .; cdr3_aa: CASSWPGTTYNEQFF
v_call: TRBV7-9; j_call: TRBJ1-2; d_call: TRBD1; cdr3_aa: CASSLGSGQGTQATF
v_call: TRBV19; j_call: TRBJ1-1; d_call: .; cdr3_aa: CASSTYNPREKGIGTEAFF
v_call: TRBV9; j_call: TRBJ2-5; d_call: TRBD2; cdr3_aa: CASSALAADSQETQYF
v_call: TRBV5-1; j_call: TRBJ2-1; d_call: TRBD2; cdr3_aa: CASSSTGTRYNEQFF
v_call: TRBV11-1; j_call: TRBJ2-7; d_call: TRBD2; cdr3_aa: CASSLLAGGLRPYEQYF
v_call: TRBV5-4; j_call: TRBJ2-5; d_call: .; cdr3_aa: CASSALTWETQYF
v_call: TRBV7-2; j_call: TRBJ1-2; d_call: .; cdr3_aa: CASSPPPATPYGYTF
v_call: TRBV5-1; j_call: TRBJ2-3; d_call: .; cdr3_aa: CASSEGTPTDTQYF
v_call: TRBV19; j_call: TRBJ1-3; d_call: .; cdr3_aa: CASMDRTFSGNTIYF
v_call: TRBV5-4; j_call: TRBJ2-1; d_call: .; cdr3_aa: CASSLGETGYNEQFF
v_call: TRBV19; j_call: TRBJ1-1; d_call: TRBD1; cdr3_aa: CASRTDGTGDTEAFF
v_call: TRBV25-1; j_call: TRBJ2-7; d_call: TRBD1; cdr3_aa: CASSRQGSDEQYF
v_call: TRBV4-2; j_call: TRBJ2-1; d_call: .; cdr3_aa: CASSQAGYNEQFF
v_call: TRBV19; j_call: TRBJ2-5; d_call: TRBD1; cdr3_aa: CASSTKRNTGGPQGTQYF
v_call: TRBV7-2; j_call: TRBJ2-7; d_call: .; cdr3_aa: CASSLEGMRSEQYF
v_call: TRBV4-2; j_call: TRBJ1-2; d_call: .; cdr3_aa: CTSSQVSGAGYTF
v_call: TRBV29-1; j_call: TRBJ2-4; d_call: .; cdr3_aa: CSVAGGLTKNIQYF
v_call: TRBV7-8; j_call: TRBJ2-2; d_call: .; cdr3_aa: CASRSKGDENTGELFF
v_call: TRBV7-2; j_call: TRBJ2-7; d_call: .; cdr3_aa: CASSLRGPSLYEQYF
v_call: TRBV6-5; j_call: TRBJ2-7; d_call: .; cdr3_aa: CASKRGSYEQYF
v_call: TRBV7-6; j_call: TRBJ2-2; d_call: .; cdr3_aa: CASSLEISGYTGELFF
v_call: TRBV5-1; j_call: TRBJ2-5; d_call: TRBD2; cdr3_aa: CASSLALAEETQYF
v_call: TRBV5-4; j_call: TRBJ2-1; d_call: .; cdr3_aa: CASSSPDTSYNEQFF
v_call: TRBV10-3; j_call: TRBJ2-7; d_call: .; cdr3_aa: CAISERRGEQYF
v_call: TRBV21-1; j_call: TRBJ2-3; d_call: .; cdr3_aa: CASSKSKSTDTQYF
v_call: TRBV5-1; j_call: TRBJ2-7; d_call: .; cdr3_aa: CASSLNRTAGPRYYEQYF